A single sample is the source of the 8 T cell receptor beta chains below, sequenced in a study of early T cells in non-severe SARS-CoV-2 infection. TCRdb fed the 5' RACE reads into MiXCR, producing one record per CDR3 protein. The repertoire holds 45,000 to 55,000 distinct CDR3 sequences, with 11% as singletons. Sequenced material: whole blood. The receptor set was obtained from an adult who was a healthcare worker with PCR-confirmed SARS-CoV-2 infection or an uninfected control (not recorded which).

V and J are TRBV6-2 or TRBV6-3 and TRBJ2-3; 7 nucleotides agree with TRBD1. CDR1 is MNHEY, CDR2 SVGEGT, per germline. With 8 bases clipped from V and 1 base from J, the junction kept 3 bases outside the gene matches. The CDR3 extends over 13 amino acids. Written as DNA, the CDR3 is TGTGCCAGCCGAGGGACAGGCACAGATACGCAGTATTTT. Encoded protein: CASRGTGTDTQYF.

The CDR3 loop is CSVESGLADTQYF. CDR3 bases: TGCAGCGTTGAGTCCGGGTTGGCAGATACGCAGTATTTT. The chain links TRBV29-1 to TRBJ2-3; D not certain. V was pared by 3 bases and J by 4 bases, with 11 bases between. CDR3 length equals 13 residues. Per the germline V gene, CDR1 is SQVTM and CDR2 is ANQGSEA.

The chain employs TRBV6-6 and TRBJ2-5; D is possibly TRBD2 (5 bases). V dropped 4 bases and J dropped 3 bases, with 9 bases sitting between them. CDR3 length equals 13 residues. Germline-derived CDR1 and CDR2 are MNHNY and SVGAGI (reference sequence). In nucleotides, the CDR3 is TGTGCCAGCAGTTCACTCGGGGAAGAGACCCAGTACTTC. This codes for CASSSLGEETQYF.

The table lists this clonotype with many counts. The chain couples TRBV5-1 to TRBJ2-7; D gene uncertain. V was cut by 1 base and J by 0 bases, with 8 bases left in between. The CDR3 length is 14 residues. CDR1 is SGHRS and CDR2 is YFSETQ in the germline V gene. Written as DNA, the CDR3 is TGCGCCAGCAGCTTGCAACTTAGCTCCTACGAGCAGTACTTC. Amino acids: CASSLQLSSYEQYF.

V gene TRBV6-6 combines with J gene TRBJ2-3; 8 positions agree with TRBD2. CDR3 length: 17 amino acids. V lost 2 bases and J lost 5; bases outside the gene matches: 12. Germline CDR1 MNHNY, CDR2 SVGAGI (reference sequence). CDR3 region: CASSYMVERETGDTQYF. In DNA form, the CDR3 reads TGTGCCAGCAGTTACATGGTTGAGCGGGAGACTGGAGATACGCAGTATTTT.

This clonotype was detected only a few times. The rearrangement uses TRBV6-2 or TRBV6-3 and TRBJ2-3, with 11 nucleotides matching TRBD2. Trimming cost V 5 bases and J 0 bases; bases outside gene matches: 7. CDR1 and CDR2 (germline): MNHEY, SVGEGT. This CDR3 is built from 17 residues. The CDR3 DNA follows: TGTGCCAGCAGTCACAGGGGACTAGCGGAGAGCACAGATACGCAGTATTTT. The encoded protein is CASSHRGLAESTDTQYF.

This sequence joins TRBV2 and TRBJ2-7; 13 bases fit TRBD2. Germline loops: CDR1 SNHLY, CDR2 FYNNEI. The CDR3 loop spans 18 amino acids. The trim removed 3 bases at V and 4 bases at J, leaving 12 bases unmatched. The CDR3 coding sequence is TGTGCCAGCAGTGAGCTTCCGGGACTAGCGGGAAACATATACGAGCAGTACTTC. It is translated as CASSELPGLAGNIYEQYF.

This clonotype showed up many times. The chain is built from TRBV4-2 and TRBJ2-5; 9 positions agree with TRBD1. The J segment lost 4 bases and the V segment lost 4 bases, leaving 4 bases of the junction unmatched. CDR3 length: 14 amino acids. Looked up from germline, CDR1 is LGHNA and CDR2 is YNFKEQ. The CDR3 is CASSPGTGTETQYF. The CDR3 DNA reads as TGTGCCAGCAGCCCGGGGACAGGGACAGAGACCCAGTACTTC.